This TCR beta chain originates from a study of cytomegalovirus exposure and HLA in healthy donors. Overall study results and limits: For most TCR sequences rarity was the rule, although some public TCRs occurred in many donors. A later examination showed that TCR association rates differed by HLA locus, with DRB1 most and HLA-C fewest. A classifier reportedly called cytomegalovirus status with high sensitivity and specificity. Further analysis was carried out later, and it showed several of the most significant clusters appearing linked to common viral pathogens.

Vbeta (60) and Jbeta (13) primers were used in the PCR. Clones were sequenced by immunoSEQ multiplex PCR, and TCRdb holds only the in-frame ones, with some missing. The top ten clones hold around 0.96% of a sample with around 78,000 clones, 60% to 85% of them seen once. As concerns this clone: What it binds is not known.

This TCR was recovered from a male donor in good health and CMV-seronegative. Sequenced input: PBMCs.

Written as DNA, the CDR3 is TGCGCCAGCAGCCGGACAGAAAGTAGCACAGATACGCAGTATTTT. It translates to CASSRTESSTDTQYF. This rearrangement joins TRBV5-1 to TRBJ2-3; tentatively, D is TRBD1 (6 bases). The ends were cut back, 4 bases at V and 0 bases at J, with 12 bases in the middle. This CDR3 is 15 amino acids long. The germline CDR1 and CDR2 sequences are SGHRS and YFSETQ.